Shown below are 7 T cell receptor beta chains from a single sample sequenced in a study of response to subunit inactivated influenza vaccine. From the RT-PCR reads, TCRdb called clonotypes with MiXCR, one entry per CDR3 protein. This sample has about 700,000 distinct CDR3 sequences, with 14% found just once. This specimen consisted of PBMCs from blood, obtained less than 15 days before vaccination. The receptors here all came from a man aged 50 to 60 who received an inactivated influenza vaccine.

This clonotype was recorded at least ten times. The J gene is TRBJ2-1, the V gene TRBV7-9; TRBD2 aligns across 11 bases. V shed 5 bases, J shed 4 bases, and the junction held 7 bases outside the gene matches. In germline, CDR1 is SEHNR, CDR2 FQNEAQ (reference sequence). The CDR3 is 16 residues long. The DNA for the CDR3 is TGTGCCAGCAGCCCTCCGGGACTAGCGGCATACAATGAGCAGTTCTTC. Protein: CASSPPGLAAYNEQFF.

This clonotype has at least ten counts. The DNA of the CDR3 is TGTGCCACAACCACCGGGACAGGGGACAGCACAGATACGCAGTATTTT. As protein: CATTTGTGDSTDTQYF. The chain uses TRBV10-3 and TRBJ2-3, with 10 bases aligning to TRBD1. CDR1 and CDR2 from the germline V gene are ENHRY and SYGVKD. The CDR3 runs 16 residues. Unmatched junction bases numbered 10, after V lost 10 bases and J lost 0 bases.

The rearrangement uses TRBV14 and TRBJ2-1, with D perhaps TRBD1 or TRBD2 (5 bases each). Trimming took 0 bases from V and 0 from J, leaving 9 bases between them. Germline assignment: CDR1 SGHDN and CDR2 FVKESK. This CDR3 has 16 amino acids. This chain's CDR3 is CASSQDTGASYNEQFF. The CDR3 DNA reads TGTGCCAGCAGCCAAGATACCGGGGCCTCCTACAATGAGCAGTTCTTC.

V is TRBV7-2 and J is TRBJ2-7; 8 bases map to TRBD1. J gave up 6 bases and V 4 bases, and 11 bases lay outside the gene matches. Germline assignment: CDR1 SGHTA and CDR2 FQGNSA. The CDR3 is 15 residues long. CDR3 DNA: TGTGCCAGCAGCTCACGGGACAGGACTGCGACCGAGCAGTACTTC. Amino acid sequence: CASSSRDRTATEQYF. Filled out from reference TRBV7-2 and TRBJ2-7, the complete variable domain reads GAGVSQSPSNKVTEKGKDVELRCDPISGHTALYWYRQSLGQGLEFLIYFQGNSAPDKSGLPSDRFSAERTGGSVSTLTIQRTQQEDSAVYLCASSSRDRTATEQYFGPGTRLTVT.

This clonotype was observed a handful of times. The genes are TRBV14 and TRBJ2-2, with D tentatively TRBD1 or TRBD2 (5 bases each). Germline lookup yields CDR1 SGHDN and CDR2 FVKESK. CDR3 length: 19 residues. V was shortened by 1 base and J by 0 bases, with 18 bases between the two germline ends. CDR3 in DNA: TGTGCCAGCAGCCAAGGTCGTCCAGGGACCTTTCCGAACACCGGGGAGCTGTTTTTT. Amino acids: CASSQGRPGTFPNTGELFF.

The chain recombines TRBV3-1 with TRBJ2-1; TRBD1 matches 8 bases. CDR1 and CDR2 from the germline V gene are LGHDT and YNNKEL (reference sequence). The ends lost 2 bases at V and 3 bases at J; junction bases unmatched: 6. This CDR3 contains 16 residues. The CDR3 DNA reads as TGTGCCAGCAGCCAACACGACAGGGGCGACTACAATGAGCAGTTCTTC. It is translated as CASSQHDRGDYNEQFF.

This clonotype was seen many times. The V and J genes are TRBV5-1 and TRBJ2-1, with D possibly matching TRBD1 (6 bases). The CDR3 covers 12 residues. The ends were cut back, 4 bases at V and 15 bases at J, with 17 bases in the middle. Germline CDR1 and CDR2: SGHRS and YFSETQ. CDR3 sequence reads: CASSQDGDTPFF. The CDR3 DNA sequence: TGCGCCAGCAGCCAGGACGGGGACACCCCGTTCTTC.